One and the same sample provided the 25 T cell receptor beta chains below, sequenced in a study of blood T cell repertoires in COVID-19. Profiling relied on immunoSEQ multiplex PCR, and the TCRdb table lists in-frame clones only, not all of them. The data show 150,000 to 160,000 clones, roughly four fifths seen once. The sequencing sample was made of peripheral blood. Every receptor here comes from a woman aged 60 to 75 with COVID-19, enrolled during active disease.

V usage is TRBV15 and J usage is TRBJ2-1; a weak D match, TRBD2 (6 bases). CDR1 and CDR2 (germline): LNHNV, YYDKDF (reference sequence). CDR3 length: 16 residues. V lost 0 bases, J lost 2 bases, and 11 bases lay in between. CDR3 sequence: CATSRDTRGPYNEQFF. The DNA of the CDR3 is TGTGCCACCAGCAGAGATACGCGGGGACCCTACAATGAGCAGTTCTTC. Using reference TRBV15 and TRBJ2-1 for the parts outside the CDR3, the full variable domain is DAMVIQNPRYQVTQFGKPVTLSCSQTLNHNVMYWYQQKSSQAPKLLFHYYDKDFNNEADTPDNFQSRRPNTSFCFLDIRSPGLGDTAMYLCATSRDTRGPYNEQFFGPGTRLTVL.

V and J are TRBV9 and TRBJ1-4; 7 bases agree with TRBD1. CDR3 size: 15 residues. Germline CDR1 and CDR2: SGDLS and YYNGEE. V gave up 0 bases and J gave up 8 bases; unmatched junction bases: 7. CDR3 region: CASSVGQGGDEKLFF. In nucleotides, the CDR3 is TGTGCCAGCAGCGTAGGACAGGGCGGGGACGAAAAACTGTTTTTT.

The chain is built from TRBV4-2 and TRBJ1-6, with 8 bases that match TRBD1. This CDR3 comprises 15 residues. Trimming cost V 3 bases and J 6 bases; bases outside gene matches: 4. Germline V gene lookup returns CDR1 LGHNA and CDR2 YNFKEQ. CDR3 coding DNA: TGTGCCAGCAGCCAGGATGGACAGGGTAATTCACCCCTCCACTTT. It translates to CASSQDGQGNSPLHF.

This clone has at least ten counts. This chain uses TRBV2 with TRBJ1-4; tentatively, D is TRBD1 (6 bases). This CDR3 is 14 amino acids long. V lost 5 bases and J 8 bases, leaving 15 bases between the germline ends. Germline CDR1 and CDR2: SNHLY and FYNNEI. The CDR3 here is CASSSTRGGEKLFF. CDR3 nucleotides: TGTGCCAGCAGTTCTACCAGGGGAGGGGAAAAACTGTTTTTT.

The chain recombines TRBV3-1 (or the pseudogene TRBV3-2) with TRBJ2-7; possibly TRBD1 for D (6 bases). V was trimmed by 3 bases and J by 0 bases, leaving 9 bases between them. From germline, CDR1 is LGHDT and CDR2 YNNKEL (reference sequence). The CDR3 is 14 residues long. The CDR3 DNA follows: TGTGCCAGCAGCCACCAGGGGATCTCCTACGAGCAGTACTTC. Translated: CASSHQGISYEQYF.

The rearrangement links TRBV3-1 (or the pseudogene TRBV3-2) to TRBJ1-6, with TRBD1 identical over 7 bases. Germline-derived CDR1 and CDR2 are LGHDT and YNNKEL (reference sequence). V dropped 4 bases and J dropped 10; count of bases not matched to a gene: 10. This CDR3 comprises 15 residues. CDR3: CASSPHRQGVSPLHF. The DNA for the CDR3 is TGTGCCAGCAGCCCACACAGACAGGGTGTGTCACCCCTCCACTTT.

In its sample, this clone was seen once. This rearrangement joins TRBV30 to TRBJ2-3; unclear D gene. Per the germline V gene, CDR1 is GTSNPN and CDR2 is SVGIG (reference sequence). V was pared by 3 bases and J by 6 bases, with 16 bases between. This CDR3 has 14 residues. In nucleotides, the CDR3 is TGTGCCTGGAGGTTAGGTGGGTTCAGGGATACGCAGTATTTT. As protein: CAWRLGGFRDTQYF.

The chain uses TRBV4-2 and TRBJ1-6; D may be TRBD1 (5 bases). The CDR3 runs 14 residues. Germline V CDR1 and CDR2: LGHNA, YNFKEQ. Trimming took off 0 bases at V and 9 bases at J, with 9 bases between the two ends. CDR3 amino acids: CASSQEGGGSPLHF. CDR3 in DNA: TGTGCCAGCAGCCAAGAGGGGGGAGGTTCACCCCTCCACTTT.

V and J are TRBV7-3 and TRBJ1-3; 10 nucleotides agree with TRBD1. Germline CDR1 and CDR2: SGHTA and FQGTGA. The CDR3 spans 15 residues. Unmatched junction bases numbered 6, after V lost 0 bases and J lost 10 bases. This CDR3 reads CASSLTGTGVETIYF. The CDR3 nucleotides are TGTGCCAGCAGCTTAACCGGGACAGGGGTGGAAACCATATATTTT.

V and J are TRBV23-1 and TRBJ1-2; 7 nucleotides agree with TRBD1. TRBV23-1 counts as an open reading frame of uncertain function. The length of the CDR3 is 15 residues. With 0 bases clipped from V and 5 bases from J, the junction kept 6 bases outside the gene matches. CDR3 in DNA: TGCGCCAGCAGTCAATCGAAGCGACAGGGTTATGGCTACACCTTC. Its protein product is CASSQSKRQGYGYTF.

The chain links TRBV27 to TRBJ1-5; maybe TRBD1 (6 bases). CDR1 and CDR2 (germline): MNHEY, SMNVEV (reference sequence). V shed 3 bases and J shed 1 base, with 10 bases lying between them. This CDR3 has 15 residues. The CDR3 loop is CASSLGRGSNQPQHF. For the CDR3, the DNA is TGTGCCAGCAGTTTGGGCAGGGGCAGCAATCAGCCCCAGCATTTT.

This sequence joins TRBV21-1 and TRBJ2-1; TRBD2, as called in the table, went unchecked against the DNA. TRBV21-1 is a listed pseudogene. The CDR3 is made up of 16 amino acids. CDR3: CASSKDERVAHNEQFF. For the CDR3, the DNA is TGTGCCAGCAGCAAAGATGAACGAGTAGCTCACAATGAGCAGTTCTTC.

The V and J genes are TRBV5-5 and TRBJ1-1, with D possibly TRBD1 on 5 matching bases. V lost 0 bases to trimming and J lost 1 base, with 7 bases between them. This CDR3 contains 14 residues. The germline CDR1 and CDR2 sequences are SGHKS and YYEKEE (reference sequence). Here the CDR3 DNA reads TGTGCCAGCAGCTTGGCCGGGGGGAACACTGAAGCTTTCTTT. It encodes CASSLAGGNTEAFF.

The chain joins TRBV18 to TRBJ1-1, with 7 bases identical to TRBD1. The J segment lost 4 bases and the V segment lost 6 bases, leaving 11 bases of the junction unmatched. Germline CDR1 is KGHSH and CDR2 is LQKENI. CDR3 length: 15 amino acids. The CDR3 loop reads CASSTDRALGTEAFF. The CDR3 nucleotides read TGTGCCAGCTCTACAGACAGGGCTTTGGGCACTGAAGCTTTCTTT.

The gene calls are TRBV6-5 and TRBJ1-1; D might be TRBD1 (5 bases). This CDR3 comprises 13 residues. The V end was cut by 8 bases, the J end by 5 bases, with 15 bases between. Germline V CDR1 and CDR2: MNHEY, SVGAGI. The DNA of the CDR3 is TGTGCCAGCCTAGGGGCGGAGGGGACTGAAGCTTTCTTT. As protein: CASLGAEGTEAFF.

V is TRBV19 and J is TRBJ2-1; perhaps TRBD1 as D (7 bases). V dropped 5 bases and J dropped 4 bases, with 12 bases sitting between them. Germline CDR1 reads LNHDA; CDR2 reads SQIVND (reference sequence). This CDR3 is built from 14 residues. CDR3 nucleotides: TGTGCCAGTAGTTGGGCAGGGGGGTACAATGAGCAGTTCTTC. Encoded protein: CASSWAGGYNEQFF. Full variable domain (outside the CDR3, taken from reference TRBV19 and TRBJ2-1): DGGITQSPKYLFRKEGQNVTLSCEQNLNHDAMYWYRQDPGQGLRLIYYSQIVNDFQKGDIAEGYSVSREKKESFPLTVTSAQKNPTAFYLCASSWAGGYNEQFFGPGTRLTVL.

The V call is TRBV5-1, the J call TRBJ2-5; no clear D. This CDR3 spans 12 amino acids. V lost 4 bases to trimming and J lost 0 bases, with 4 bases between them. In germline, CDR1 is SGHRS, CDR2 YFSETQ. The CDR3 is CASSQDQETQYF. CDR3 bases: TGCGCCAGCAGCCAGGACCAAGAGACCCAGTACTTC.

This clone occurred a few times. CDR3 in DNA: TGTGCCAGTAGTGGCGGGGGGACTGAAGCTTTCTTT. Translating gives CASSGGGTEAFF. The gene calls are TRBV19 and TRBJ1-1; D possibly corresponds to TRBD1 (5 bases). The CDR3 covers 12 residues. Trimming took off 5 bases at V and 5 bases at J, with 9 bases between the two ends. CDR1 and CDR2 (germline): LNHDA, SQIVND (reference sequence).

The V gene is TRBV29-1, the J gene TRBJ1-2; 9 nucleotides agree with TRBD1. Per the germline V gene, CDR1 is SQVTM and CDR2 is ANQGSEA. The V and J ends lost 6 bases and 4 bases, in that order; junction bases with no gene match: 9. The CDR3 consists of 14 residues. CDR3: CSVLGQGSAYGYTF. Here the CDR3 DNA reads TGCAGCGTACTCGGACAGGGGAGCGCCTATGGCTACACCTTC.

There are a few counts of this clone. The genes are TRBV29-1 and TRBJ1-1; D not resolved. The V end lost 7 bases, the J end lost 0 bases, and 6 bases lay between the germline ends. CDR3 length equals 11 residues. The germline V gene has CDR1 SQVTM and CDR2 ANQGSEA. CDR3 region: CSASVNTEAFF. The CDR3 bases are TGCAGCGCTTCAGTGAACACTGAAGCTTTCTTT. Complete variable domain (other parts from reference TRBV29-1 and TRBJ1-1): SAVISQKPSRDICQRGTSLTIQCQVDSQVTMMFWYRQQPGQSLTLIATANQGSEATYESGFVIDKFPISRPNLTFSTLTVSNMSPEDSSIYLCSASVNTEAFFGQGTRLTVV.

V and J are TRBV13 and TRBJ2-5; 13 nucleotides agree with TRBD2. Germline V gene data show CDR1 as PRHDT and CDR2 as FYEKMQ (reference sequence). Trimming cost V 4 bases and J 5 bases; bases outside gene matches: 13. The CDR3 length is 18 residues. The CDR3 reads CASSSRGLAGVGGETQYF. The CDR3 coding sequence is TGTGCCAGCAGCTCACGAGGACTAGCGGGAGTGGGGGGGGAGACCCAGTACTTC.

This clone came up once. The V and J genes are TRBV5-8 and TRBJ1-2; D not certain. Germline lookup yields CDR1 SGHTS and CDR2 YDEGEE. Trimming took off 0 bases at V and 5 bases at J, with 5 bases between the two ends. CDR3 length: 12 amino acids. CDR3 nucleotide sequence: TGTGCCAGCAGCTTGGTACAGTATGGCTACACCTTC. Translating gives CASSLVQYGYTF.

The chain is built from TRBV9 and TRBJ2-1, with D perhaps matching TRBD1 (5 bases). There are 16 residues in the CDR3. V was pared by 4 bases and J by 10 bases, with 24 bases between. In germline, CDR1 is SGDLS, CDR2 YYNGEE. CDR3: CASSFRIGISKGEQFF. The CDR3 bases are TGTGCCAGCAGCTTCCGGATTGGGATTTCGAAGGGGGAGCAGTTCTTC.

The V gene is TRBV27, the J gene TRBJ1-2; 8 bases are shared with TRBD1. CDR1 and CDR2 from the germline V gene are MNHEY and SMNVEV (reference sequence). The junction had 23 bases not matched to a gene; V was cut back by 6 bases and J by 8 bases. CDR3 size: 18 residues. The CDR3 is CASRNPLQLRDRSEGYTF. DNA for the CDR3: TGTGCCAGCAGAAATCCTCTACAACTCCGGGACAGGTCGGAAGGCTACACCTTC.

This chain connects TRBV7-2 to TRBJ1-4; D is unclear. V was trimmed by 0 bases and J by 10 bases, leaving 6 bases between them. The V gene's germline CDR1 is SGHTA and CDR2 FQGNSA. The CDR3 runs 12 residues. CDR3 residues: CASSLAPRKLFF. The CDR3 nucleotides read TGTGCCAGCAGCTTAGCTCCCAGAAAACTGTTTTTT.